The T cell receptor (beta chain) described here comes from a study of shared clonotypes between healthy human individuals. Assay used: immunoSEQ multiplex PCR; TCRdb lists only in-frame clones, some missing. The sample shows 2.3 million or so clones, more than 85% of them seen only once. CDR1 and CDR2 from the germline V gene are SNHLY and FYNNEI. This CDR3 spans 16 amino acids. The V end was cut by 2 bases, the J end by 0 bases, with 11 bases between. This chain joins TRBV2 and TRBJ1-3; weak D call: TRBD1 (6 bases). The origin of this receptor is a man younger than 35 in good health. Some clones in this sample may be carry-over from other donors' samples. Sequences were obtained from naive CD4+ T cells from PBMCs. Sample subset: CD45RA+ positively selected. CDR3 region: CASSETGRNSGNTIYF. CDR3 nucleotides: TGTGCCAGCAGTGAAACAGGGCGGAACTCTGGAAACACCATATATTTT.